Following are 14 T cell receptor beta chains from one sample sequenced in a study of lymphopenia after photon versus proton radiotherapy. Some clones are missing from TCRdb's copy, which holds only in-frame ones; the method was immunoSEQ multiplex PCR. The data show 35,000 to 50,000 clones, with about 80% seen just once and roughly a quarter held by the top ten. This sample comprised peripheral blood, obtained from a patient treated with proton-based radiotherapy. These receptors originate from a woman in her 70s with pancreatic cancer.

The rearrangement joins TRBV27 to TRBJ1-1; 10 positions match TRBD1. CDR1 and CDR2 (germline): MNHEY, SMNVEV (reference sequence). CDR3 length equals 14 residues. J lost 5 bases, V lost 5 bases, and 5 bases had no gene match. This CDR3 reads CASSRTGGWTEAFF. CDR3 DNA: TGTGCCAGCAGTCGGACAGGGGGATGGACTGAAGCTTTCTTT.

The chain couples TRBV28 to TRBJ2-7; weak D call: TRBD1 (6 bases). The CDR3 loop spans 14 amino acids. Trimming cost V 6 bases and J 0 bases, with 12 bases left between them. Looked up from germline, CDR1 is MDHEN and CDR2 is SYDVKM. The DNA for the CDR3 is TGTGCCAGCAGGAGGACAGATCTCTCCTACGAGCAGTACTTC. Translated, it gives CASRRTDLSYEQYF.

This clone turned up a few times. The chain is built from TRBV7-3 and TRBJ2-5; D perhaps matches TRBD2 (5 bases). Looked up from germline, CDR1 is SGHTA and CDR2 is FQGTGA. The CDR3 runs to 14 residues. V lost 1 base, J lost 5 bases, and 11 bases lay in between. CDR3 amino acids: CASSLRGSHETQYF. The CDR3 coding sequence is TGTGCCAGCAGCTTAAGAGGGTCCCATGAGACCCAGTACTTC.

The chain is built from TRBV7-2 and TRBJ2-1, with no clear D. Germline CDR1 and CDR2: SGHTA and FQGNSA. This CDR3 has 18 amino acids. Trimming left V 2 bases short and J 6 bases short, with 23 bases between. This CDR3 reads CASSLFTPTASAANEQFF. CDR3 DNA sequence: TGTGCCAGCAGCTTATTTACTCCGACCGCGTCGGCTGCCAATGAGCAGTTCTTC. The full variable domain, in which reference TRBV7-2 and TRBJ2-1 provide the parts outside the CDR3, is GAGVSQSPSNKVTEKGKDVELRCDPISGHTALYWYRQSLGQGLEFLIYFQGNSAPDKSGLPSDRFSAERTGGSVSTLTIQRTQQEDSAVYLCASSLFTPTASAANEQFFGPGTRLTVL.

The rearrangement uses TRBV28 and TRBJ1-1; tentatively, D is TRBD1 (5 bases). V lost 8 bases and J 3 bases, leaving 16 bases between the germline ends. Per germline, CDR1 MDHEN and CDR2 SYDVKM. The CDR3 sequence is 14 residues long. The chain's CDR3 is CASLEAGRDTEAFF. For the CDR3, the DNA is TGTGCCAGCCTAGAGGCAGGGAGGGACACTGAAGCTTTCTTT.

The chain recombines TRBV6-5 with TRBJ2-7, with D perhaps matching TRBD1 (5 bases). Germline assignment: CDR1 MNHEY and CDR2 SVGAGI. The V gene lost 5 bases and the J gene lost 4 bases, with 15 bases spanning the gap. The CDR3 runs to 14 residues. The CDR3 here is CASSPDSVRYEQYF. Here the CDR3 DNA reads TGTGCCAGCAGTCCCGACAGTGTAAGGTACGAGCAGTACTTC.

This sequence joins TRBV5-1 and TRBJ2-2; the D is unclear. V lost 3 bases and J 2 bases, leaving 11 bases between the germline ends. CDR3 size: 15 residues. Germline CDR1 is SGHRS and CDR2 is YFSETQ. CDR3 nucleotide sequence: TGCGCCAGCAGCTCCTCAGGCACAAACACCGGGGAGCTGTTTTTT. It codes for CASSSSGTNTGELFF.

V is TRBV7-3 and J is TRBJ2-1; D not certain. The CDR3 is 13 amino acids. The germline gives CDR1 SGHTA, CDR2 FQGTGA. V lost 6 bases and J 6 bases, leaving 12 bases between the germline ends. The CDR3 spells CASRRSETNEQFF. The DNA for the CDR3 is TGTGCCAGCAGGCGCAGCGAAACCAATGAGCAGTTCTTC.

The gene calls are TRBV9 and TRBJ2-7, with 8 positions matching TRBD1. The germline gives CDR1 SGDLS, CDR2 YYNGEE. The junction had 19 bases not matched to a gene; V was cut back by 4 bases and J by 7 bases. The CDR3 sequence is 17 residues long. CDR3 loop: CASSPSLRTGILWEQYF. The CDR3 DNA sequence: TGTGCCAGCAGCCCGAGCCTCAGGACAGGGATTCTATGGGAGCAGTACTTC.

This rearrangement joins TRBV29-1 to TRBJ2-5; 7 nucleotides line up with TRBD2. Germline V lookup: CDR1 SQVTM, CDR2 ANQGSEA. The CDR3 has 14 amino acids. V trimming: 3 bases; J trimming: 5 bases; junction bases outside the gene matches: 9. The CDR3 sequence is CSVEALRDYETQYF. The DNA of the CDR3 is TGCAGCGTTGAGGCACTCCGGGACTACGAGACCCAGTACTTC. The variable domain in full, with the rest retrieved from reference TRBV29-1 and TRBJ2-5, is SAVISQKPSRDICQRGTSLTIQCQVDSQVTMMFWYRQQPGQSLTLIATANQGSEATYESGFVIDKFPISRPNLTFSTLTVSNMSPEDSSIYLCSVEALRDYETQYFGPGTRLLVL.

The chain couples TRBV5-6 to TRBJ2-2; 12 positions agree with TRBD1. CDR1 and CDR2 from the germline V gene are SGHDT and YYEEEE. The V segment lost 3 bases and the J segment 6 bases; nucleotides outside the gene matches: 9. The CDR3 runs to 17 residues. CDR3 sequence (DNA): TGTGCCAGCAGCTCCCGGGACAGGGGGCTAATAGCCGGGGAGCTGTTTTTT. Its protein product is CASSSRDRGLIAGELFF.

The chain carries TRBV7-8 and TRBJ2-7; unclear D gene. The V and J ends lost 1 base and 0 bases respectively, with 13 bases between them. This CDR3 comprises 16 residues. The germline V gene has CDR1 SGHVS and CDR2 FQNEAQ. The CDR3 coding sequence is TGTGCCAGCAGCTTAGGCGGCAGTAGTTTCTCCTACGAGCAGTACTTC. It is translated as CASSLGGSSFSYEQYF. Filled out from reference TRBV7-8 and TRBJ2-7, the complete variable domain reads GAGVSQSPRYKVAKRGQDVALRCDPISGHVSLFWYQQALGQGPEFLTYFQNEAQLDKSGLPSDRFFAERPEGSVSTLKIQRTQQEDSAVYLCASSLGGSSFSYEQYFGPGTRLTVT.

V is TRBV28 and J is TRBJ2-5; a weak D match, TRBD1 (6 bases). The V end was cut by 5 bases, the J end by 2 bases, with 15 bases between. CDR3 length equals 15 residues. The germline CDR1 and CDR2 sequences are MDHEN and SYDVKM. CDR3 sequence: CASSARGRGQETQYF. DNA for the CDR3: TGTGCCAGCAGTGCCAGGGGAAGGGGGCAAGAGACCCAGTACTTC.

Here the CDR3 DNA reads TGTGCCAGCAGCCCCGTCGGACGCCGCTCTGGAAACACCATATATTTT. The encoded protein is CASSPVGRRSGNTIYF. The chain links TRBV9 to TRBJ1-3, with D unresolved. This CDR3 spans 16 amino acids. Trimming took 4 bases from V and 0 from J, leaving 14 bases between them. Germline V gene lookup returns CDR1 SGDLS and CDR2 YYNGEE.